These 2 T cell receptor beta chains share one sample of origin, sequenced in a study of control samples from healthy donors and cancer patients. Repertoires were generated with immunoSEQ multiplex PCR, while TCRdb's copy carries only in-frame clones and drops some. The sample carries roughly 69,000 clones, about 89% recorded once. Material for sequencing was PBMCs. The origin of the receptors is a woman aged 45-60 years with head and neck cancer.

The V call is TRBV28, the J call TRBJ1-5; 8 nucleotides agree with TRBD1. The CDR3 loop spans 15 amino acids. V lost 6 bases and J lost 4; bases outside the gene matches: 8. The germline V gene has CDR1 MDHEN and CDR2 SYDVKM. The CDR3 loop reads CASSRPQGVNQPQHF. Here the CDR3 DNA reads TGTGCCAGCAGCCGCCCACAGGGGGTGAATCAGCCCCAGCATTTT.

CDR3 DNA sequence: TGCAGCGTTGGGAATACAGGGGGGGATCAGCCCCAGCATTTT. Protein product: CSVGNTGGDQPQHF. The rearrangement links TRBV29-1 to TRBJ1-5; 8 bases agree with TRBD1. Trimming took 4 bases from V and 5 from J; bases not matched to a gene: 7. In germline, CDR1 is SQVTM, CDR2 ANQGSEA. The CDR3 extends over 14 amino acids.